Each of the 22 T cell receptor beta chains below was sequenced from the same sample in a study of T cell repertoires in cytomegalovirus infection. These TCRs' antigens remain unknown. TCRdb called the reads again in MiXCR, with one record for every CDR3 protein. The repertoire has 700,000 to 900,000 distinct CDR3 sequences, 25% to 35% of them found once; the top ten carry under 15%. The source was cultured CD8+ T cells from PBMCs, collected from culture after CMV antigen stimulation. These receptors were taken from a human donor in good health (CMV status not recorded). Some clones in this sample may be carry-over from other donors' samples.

The CDR3 nucleotides are TGTGCCAGCAGTTTAGCGGGGGGACCCATCCAAGAGACCCAGTACTTC. It specifies CASSLAGGPIQETQYF. This chain connects TRBV12-3 or TRBV12-4 to TRBJ2-5; D is possibly TRBD2 (6 bases). The CDR3 length is 16 residues. The ends were cut back, 0 bases at V and 1 base at J, with 12 bases in the middle.

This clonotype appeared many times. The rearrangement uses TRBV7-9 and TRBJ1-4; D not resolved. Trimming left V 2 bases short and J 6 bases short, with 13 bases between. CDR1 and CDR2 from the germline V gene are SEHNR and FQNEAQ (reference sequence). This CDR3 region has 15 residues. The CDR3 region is CASSLHGEGDEKLFF. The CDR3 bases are TGTGCCAGCAGCTTACACGGGGAGGGAGATGAAAAACTGTTTTTT.

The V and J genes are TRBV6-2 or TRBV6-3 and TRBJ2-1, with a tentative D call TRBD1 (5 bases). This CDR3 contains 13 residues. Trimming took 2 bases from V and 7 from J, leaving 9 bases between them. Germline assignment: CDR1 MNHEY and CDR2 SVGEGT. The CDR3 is CASSYTDRNEQFF. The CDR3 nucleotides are TGTGCCAGCAGTTACACCGACAGAAATGAGCAGTTCTTC.

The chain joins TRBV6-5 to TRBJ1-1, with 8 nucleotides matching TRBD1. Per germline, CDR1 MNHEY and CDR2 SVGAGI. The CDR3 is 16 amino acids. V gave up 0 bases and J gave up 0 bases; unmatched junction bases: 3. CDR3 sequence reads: CASSYSQGALNTEAFF. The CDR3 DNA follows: TGTGCCAGCAGTTACTCGCAGGGGGCATTGAACACTGAAGCTTTCTTT.

Here the CDR3 reads CASTTRTGMYTEAFF. Written as DNA, the CDR3 is TGTGCCAGCACTACCCGGACAGGGATGTACACTGAAGCTTTCTTT. V and J are TRBV27 and TRBJ1-1; TRBD1 matches at 8 bases. Germline CDR1 and CDR2: MNHEY and SMNVEV (reference sequence). The length of the CDR3 is 15 residues. The trim removed 7 bases at V and 3 bases at J, leaving 10 bases unmatched.

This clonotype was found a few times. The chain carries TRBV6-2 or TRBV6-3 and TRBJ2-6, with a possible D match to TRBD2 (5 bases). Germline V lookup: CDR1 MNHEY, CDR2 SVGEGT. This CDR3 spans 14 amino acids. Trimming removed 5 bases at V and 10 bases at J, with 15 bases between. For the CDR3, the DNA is TGTGCCAGCAGTACGAAAACCGGGAAAAACGTCCTGACTTTC. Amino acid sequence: CASSTKTGKNVLTF.

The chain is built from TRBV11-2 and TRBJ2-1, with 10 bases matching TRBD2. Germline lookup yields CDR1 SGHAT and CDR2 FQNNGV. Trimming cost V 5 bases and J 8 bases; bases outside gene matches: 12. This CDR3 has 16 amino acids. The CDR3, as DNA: TGTGCCAGCAGCCTCTGGCAGCGGGGGGGCTCCTATGAGCAGTTCTTC. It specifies CASSLWQRGGSYEQFF.

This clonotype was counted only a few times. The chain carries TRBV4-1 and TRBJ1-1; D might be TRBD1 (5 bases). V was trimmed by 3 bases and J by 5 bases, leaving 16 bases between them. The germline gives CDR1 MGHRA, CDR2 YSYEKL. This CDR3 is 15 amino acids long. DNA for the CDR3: TGCGCCAGCAGCCAGGGGGACGGCAGAAATACTGAAGCTTTCTTT. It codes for CASSQGDGRNTEAFF.

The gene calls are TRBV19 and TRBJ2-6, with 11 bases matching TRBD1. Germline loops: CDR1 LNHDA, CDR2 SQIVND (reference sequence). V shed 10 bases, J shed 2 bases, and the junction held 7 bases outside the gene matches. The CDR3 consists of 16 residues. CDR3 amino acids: CATAGQGAAGANVLTF. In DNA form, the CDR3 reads TGTGCCACCGCCGGACAGGGGGCTGCTGGGGCCAACGTCCTGACTTTC. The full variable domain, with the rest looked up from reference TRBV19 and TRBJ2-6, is DGGITQSPKYLFRKEGQNVTLSCEQNLNHDAMYWYRQDPGQGLRLIYYSQIVNDFQKGDIAEGYSVSREKKESFPLTVTSAQKNPTAFYLCATAGQGAAGANVLTFGAGSRLTVL.

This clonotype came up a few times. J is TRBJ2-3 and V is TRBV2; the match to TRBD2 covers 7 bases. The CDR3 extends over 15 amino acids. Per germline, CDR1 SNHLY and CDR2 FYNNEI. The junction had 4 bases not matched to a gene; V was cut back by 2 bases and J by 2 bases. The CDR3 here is CASSELAAFTDTQYF. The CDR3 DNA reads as TGTGCCAGCAGTGAACTAGCGGCTTTCACAGATACGCAGTATTTT.

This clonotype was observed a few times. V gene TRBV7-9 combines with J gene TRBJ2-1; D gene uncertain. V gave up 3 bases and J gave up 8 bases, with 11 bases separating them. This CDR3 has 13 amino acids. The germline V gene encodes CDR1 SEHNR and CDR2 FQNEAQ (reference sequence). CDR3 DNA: TGTGCCAGCAGCTTCAGGTGGTCCGATGAGCAGTTCTTC. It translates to CASSFRWSDEQFF.

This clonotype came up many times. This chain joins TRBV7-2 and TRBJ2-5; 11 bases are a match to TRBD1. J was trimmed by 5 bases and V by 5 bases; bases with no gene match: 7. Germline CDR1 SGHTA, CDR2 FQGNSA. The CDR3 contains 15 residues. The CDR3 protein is CASSPRDRGMETQYF. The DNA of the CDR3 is TGTGCCAGCAGCCCGCGGGACAGGGGGATGGAGACCCAGTACTTC.

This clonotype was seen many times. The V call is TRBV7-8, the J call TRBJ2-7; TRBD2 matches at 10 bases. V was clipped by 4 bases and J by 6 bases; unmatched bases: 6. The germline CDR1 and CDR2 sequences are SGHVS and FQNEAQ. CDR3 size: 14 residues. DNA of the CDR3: TGTGCCAGCAGCTCTTGGACTAGCGGCGGCGAGCAGTACGTC. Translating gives CASSSWTSGGEQYV.

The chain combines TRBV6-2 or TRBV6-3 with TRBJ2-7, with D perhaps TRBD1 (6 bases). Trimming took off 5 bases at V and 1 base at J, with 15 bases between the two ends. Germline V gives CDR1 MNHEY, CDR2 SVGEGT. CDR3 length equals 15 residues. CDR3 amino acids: CASSPRGTGSYEQYV. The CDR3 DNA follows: TGTGCCAGCAGTCCCAGGGGAACTGGGTCCTACGAGCAGTACGTC.

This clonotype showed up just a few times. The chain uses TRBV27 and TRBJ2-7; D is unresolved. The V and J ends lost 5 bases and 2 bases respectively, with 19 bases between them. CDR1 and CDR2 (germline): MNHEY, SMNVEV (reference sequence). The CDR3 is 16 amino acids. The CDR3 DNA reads TGTGCCAGCAGTCTCTCCCACTACACGGGCCCCTACGAGCAGTACGTC. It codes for CASSLSHYTGPYEQYV.

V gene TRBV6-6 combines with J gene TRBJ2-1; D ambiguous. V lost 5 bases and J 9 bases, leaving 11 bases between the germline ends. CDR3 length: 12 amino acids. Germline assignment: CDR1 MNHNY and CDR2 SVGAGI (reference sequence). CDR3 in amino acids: CASSPEWGEQFF. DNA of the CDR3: TGTGCCAGCAGTCCGGAATGGGGTGAGCAGTTCTTC.

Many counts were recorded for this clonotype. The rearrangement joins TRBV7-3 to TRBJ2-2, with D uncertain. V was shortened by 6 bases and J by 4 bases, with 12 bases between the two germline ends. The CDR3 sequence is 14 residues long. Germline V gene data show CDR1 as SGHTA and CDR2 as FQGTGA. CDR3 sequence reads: CASRRAMGTGELFF. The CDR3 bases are TGTGCCAGCAGAAGGGCGATGGGCACCGGGGAGCTGTTTTTT. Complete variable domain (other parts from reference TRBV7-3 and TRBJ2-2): GAGVSQTPSNKVTEKGKYVELRCDPISGHTALYWYRQSLGQGPEFLIYFQGTGAADDSGLPNDRFFAVRPEGSVSTLKIQRTERGDSAVYLCASRRAMGTGELFFGEGSRLTVL.

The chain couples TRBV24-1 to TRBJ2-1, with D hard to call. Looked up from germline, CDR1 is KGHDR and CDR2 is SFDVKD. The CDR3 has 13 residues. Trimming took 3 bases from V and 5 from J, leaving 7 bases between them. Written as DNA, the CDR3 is TGTGCCACCAGTGATGCCTCTGACAATGAGCAGTTCTTC. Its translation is CATSDASDNEQFF.

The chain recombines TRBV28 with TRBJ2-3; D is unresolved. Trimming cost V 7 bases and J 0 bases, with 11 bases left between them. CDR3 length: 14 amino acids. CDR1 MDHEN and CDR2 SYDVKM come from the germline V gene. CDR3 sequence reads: CASMRKYSTDTQYF. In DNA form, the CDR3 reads TGTGCCAGCATGCGGAAGTATAGCACAGATACGCAGTATTTT.

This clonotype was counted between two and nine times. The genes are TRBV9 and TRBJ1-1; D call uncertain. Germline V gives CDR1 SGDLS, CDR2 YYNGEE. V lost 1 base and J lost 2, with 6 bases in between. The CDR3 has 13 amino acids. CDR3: CASSVTSNTEAFF. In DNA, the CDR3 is TGTGCCAGCAGCGTAACTAGTAACACTGAAGCTTTCTTT.

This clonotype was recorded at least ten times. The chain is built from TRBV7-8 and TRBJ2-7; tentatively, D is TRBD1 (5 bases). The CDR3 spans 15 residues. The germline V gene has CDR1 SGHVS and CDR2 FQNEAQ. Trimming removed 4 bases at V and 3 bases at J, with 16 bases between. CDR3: CASSSDSSIFYEQYV. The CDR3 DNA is TGTGCCAGCAGCTCAGACAGCTCAATTTTCTACGAGCAGTACGTC.

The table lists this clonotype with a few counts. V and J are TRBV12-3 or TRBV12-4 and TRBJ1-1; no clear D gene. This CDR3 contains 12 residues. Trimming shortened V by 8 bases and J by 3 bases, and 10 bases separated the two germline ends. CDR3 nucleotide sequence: TGTGCCAGCGGCTGGTTCGACACTGAAGCTTTCTTT. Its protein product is CASGWFDTEAFF.